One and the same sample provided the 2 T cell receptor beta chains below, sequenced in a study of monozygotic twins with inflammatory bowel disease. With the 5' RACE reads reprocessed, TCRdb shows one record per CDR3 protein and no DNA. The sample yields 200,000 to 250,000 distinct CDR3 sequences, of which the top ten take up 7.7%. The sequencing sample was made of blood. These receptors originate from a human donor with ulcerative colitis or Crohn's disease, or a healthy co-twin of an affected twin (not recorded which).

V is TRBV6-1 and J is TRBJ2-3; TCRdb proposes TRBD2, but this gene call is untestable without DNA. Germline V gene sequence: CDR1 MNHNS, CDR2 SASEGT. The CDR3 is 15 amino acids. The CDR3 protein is CASQKRGISTDTQYF.

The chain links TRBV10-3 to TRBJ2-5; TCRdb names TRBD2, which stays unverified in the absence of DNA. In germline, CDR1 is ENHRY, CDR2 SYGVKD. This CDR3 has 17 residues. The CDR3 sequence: CAISESLIAGVQETQYF.